The 18 T cell receptor beta chains in this list originate from one sample, sequenced in a study of Ad26.COV2.S vaccination and SARS-CoV-2 variants. Here immunoSEQ multiplex PCR was the method, and the copy in TCRdb shows in-frame clones only, minus some. The sample has roughly 300,000 clones; approximately 86% are singletons. The treatment: about 20 received Ad26.COV2.S at low or high dose, single or two shots; five or six received placebo; per-sample allocation not given. The investigators took samples on day 63 after the first vaccine or placebo injection. This specimen was peripheral blood, taken in a trial of Ad26.COV2.S vaccine versus placebo. The source of these receptors is a person between 18 and 65 years old who received the Ad26.COV2.S COVID-19 vaccine or a placebo.

The chain joins TRBV4-3 to TRBJ2-5; weak D call: TRBD2 (5 bases). The germline V gene has CDR1 LGHNA and CDR2 YSLEER. The CDR3 spans 16 residues. V shed 0 bases and J shed 0 bases, with 11 bases lying between them. The CDR3 reads CASSQEMRADQETQYF. In DNA form, the CDR3 reads TGCGCCAGCAGCCAAGAAATGAGGGCAGACCAAGAGACCCAGTACTTC.

V is TRBV24-1 and J is TRBJ1-2; 8 bases are shared with TRBD1. The CDR3 loop spans 14 amino acids. CDR1 is KGHDR and CDR2 is SFDVKD in the germline V gene. After removal of 0 bases from V and 6 bases from J, the junction contained 2 bases not matched to a gene. The CDR3: CATSDLQDRDGYTF. The DNA for the CDR3 is TGTGCCACCAGTGATTTGCAGGACAGGGATGGCTACACCTTC.

The rearrangement links TRBV4-3 to TRBJ2-2; the match to TRBD2 covers 11 bases. The CDR3 contains 16 residues. Germline V gives CDR1 LGHNA, CDR2 YSLEER. V was pared by 1 base and J by 8 bases, with 6 bases of the junction left unmatched. Here the CDR3 DNA reads TGCGCCAGCAGCCAAGCCGGACTAGCGGGCCGGGGGGAGCTGTTTTTT. It codes for CASSQAGLAGRGELFF.

The CDR3 loop is CASSQGHSRYYGYTF. The CDR3 nucleotides are TGCGCCAGCAGCCAAGGGCATAGCAGATACTATGGCTACACCTTC. This chain connects TRBV4-3 to TRBJ1-2; D is unresolved. From germline, CDR1 is LGHNA and CDR2 YSLEER. The CDR3 is 15 residues long. V lost 1 base, J lost 3 bases, and 12 bases lay in between.

The chain joins TRBV7-2 to TRBJ2-2; possibly TRBD1 for D (5 bases). The V end lost 5 bases, the J end lost 7 bases, and 8 bases lay between the germline ends. The CDR3 consists of 12 residues. Germline CDR1 and CDR2: SGHTA and FQGNSA. CDR3 DNA: TGTGCCAGCAGCCCTAGGGGCGGGGAGCTGTTTTTT. The encoded protein is CASSPRGGELFF.

The chain employs TRBV28 and TRBJ1-2, with 7 bases aligning to TRBD1. The CDR3 totals 15 residues. V gave up 7 bases and J gave up 5 bases; unmatched junction bases: 13. Germline V CDR1 and CDR2: MDHEN, SYDVKM. This CDR3 reads CASTPGRTGGYGYTF. CDR3 nucleotide sequence: TGTGCCAGCACCCCGGGGCGGACAGGTGGATATGGCTACACCTTC.

A single count supports this clone. V and J are TRBV27 and TRBJ1-4, with a tentative D call TRBD1 (5 bases). The CDR3 extends over 14 amino acids. V shed 5 bases and J shed 4 bases, with 11 bases lying between them. Germline V gene sequence: CDR1 MNHEY, CDR2 SMNVEV (reference sequence). This chain's CDR3 is CASSLGTFNEKLFF. DNA of the CDR3: TGTGCCAGCAGTCTTGGGACGTTTAATGAAAAACTGTTTTTT. Full variable domain (outside the CDR3, taken from reference TRBV27 and TRBJ1-4): EAQVTQNPRYLITVTGKKLTVTCSQNMNHEYMSWYRQDPGLGLRQIYYSMNVEVTDKGDVPEGYKVSRKEKRNFPLILESPSPNQTSLYFCASSLGTFNEKLFFGSGTQLSVL.

CDR3 nucleotides: TGCGCCAGCAGCCCGGAGGAATACTCTGGGGCCAACGTCCTGACTTTC. Protein product: CASSPEEYSGANVLTF. The V and J genes are TRBV5-1 and TRBJ2-6; the D gene is possibly TRBD2 (5 bases). Trimming cost V 4 bases and J 0 bases, with 11 bases left between them. Germline V gives CDR1 SGHRS, CDR2 YFSETQ. The CDR3 runs 16 residues.

The chain carries TRBV7-2 and TRBJ1-1; tentatively, D is TRBD1 (5 bases). Germline-derived CDR1 and CDR2 are SGHTA and FQGNSA. With 5 bases removed from V and 4 bases from J, the gap between germline ends came to 17 bases. The CDR3 is 15 amino acids. The CDR3 DNA is TGTGCCAGCAGCCCCTCCTGGGGGTCGGCCACTGAAGCTTTCTTT. It specifies CASSPSWGSATEAFF.

V is TRBV7-8 and J is TRBJ2-7; D is possibly TRBD1 (6 bases). The ends were cut back, 3 bases at V and 0 bases at J, with 12 bases in the middle. In germline, CDR1 is SGHVS, CDR2 FQNEAQ. The CDR3 is 15 amino acids. DNA for the CDR3: TGTGCCAGCAGCTTGGAAAGGGGGTTCTCCTACGAGCAGTACTTC. Amino acids: CASSLERGFSYEQYF. The variable domain in full, with the rest retrieved from reference TRBV7-8 and TRBJ2-7, is GAGVSQSPRYKVAKRGQDVALRCDPISGHVSLFWYQQALGQGPEFLTYFQNEAQLDKSGLPSDRFFAERPEGSVSTLKIQRTQQEDSAVYLCASSLERGFSYEQYFGPGTRLTVT.

The chain has TRBV9 and TRBJ2-7; 7 positions match TRBD1. The germline V gene has CDR1 SGDLS and CDR2 YYNGEE. With V trimmed by 0 bases and J by 6 bases, 12 bases remained unmatched. The CDR3 runs 16 residues. CDR3 region: CASSVESKGAMAEQYF. The CDR3 DNA reads TGTGCCAGCAGCGTAGAAAGCAAGGGGGCGATGGCCGAGCAGTACTTC.

The chain joins TRBV28 to TRBJ2-3; 10 bases are shared with TRBD1. From germline, CDR1 is MDHEN and CDR2 SYDVKM. This CDR3 spans 20 amino acids. Trimming took 3 bases from V and 5 from J; bases not matched to a gene: 20. The CDR3 DNA reads TGTGCCAGCAGTTTTAGTAGGGGACAGGGGACCTCTGCTTATTTAGATACGCAGTATTTT. Amino acid sequence: CASSFSRGQGTSAYLDTQYF. Drawing the rest from reference TRBV28 and TRBJ2-3, the complete variable domain is DVKVTQSSRYLVKRTGEKVFLECVQDMDHENMFWYRQDPGLGLRLIYFSYDVKMKEKGDIPEGYSVSREKKERFSLILESASTNQTSMYLCASSFSRGQGTSAYLDTQYFGPGTRLTVL.

This clone was picked up one time. The J gene is TRBJ1-4, the V gene TRBV27; D remains ambiguous. The CDR3 is 12 residues long. Germline CDR1 MNHEY, CDR2 SMNVEV (reference sequence). Trimming stripped 5 bases from V and 3 bases from J, with 4 bases between. In DNA, the CDR3 is TGTGCCAGCAGTGGCCCTAATGAAAAACTGTTTTTT. This codes for CASSGPNEKLFF.

This clone has just one count. The chain joins TRBV28 to TRBJ2-2; TRBD2 matches 7 bases. This CDR3 region has 16 residues. J was trimmed by 4 bases and V by 6 bases; bases with no gene match: 11. The germline V gene has CDR1 MDHEN and CDR2 SYDVKM. In nucleotides, the CDR3 is TGTGCCAGCAGCCGTTTTGAGGGCGGGGGCACCGGGGAGCTGTTTTTT. It codes for CASSRFEGGGTGELFF.

The chain uses TRBV5-6 and TRBJ1-2; maybe TRBD1 (6 bases). Trimming took off 3 bases at V and 4 bases at J, with 13 bases between the two ends. The germline CDR1 and CDR2 sequences are SGHDT and YYEEEE. CDR3 length: 14 residues. CDR3 amino acids: CASSSRTDIYGYTF. Written as DNA, the CDR3 is TGTGCCAGCAGCTCCCGGACAGACATCTATGGCTACACCTTC.

This chain joins TRBV28 and TRBJ2-7, with 7 bases matching TRBD1. V shed 5 bases, J shed 3 bases, and the junction held 7 bases outside the gene matches. The germline gives CDR1 MDHEN, CDR2 SYDVKM. The CDR3 length is 14 residues. The chain's CDR3 is CASSRPGQSYEQYF. The CDR3, as DNA: TGTGCCAGCAGTCGCCCGGGACAGAGCTACGAGCAGTACTTC.

The chain recombines TRBV11-2 with TRBJ2-5; a weak D match, TRBD1 (6 bases). Trimming cost V 4 bases and J 5 bases, with 14 bases left between them. CDR3 length: 14 amino acids. From germline, CDR1 is SGHAT and CDR2 FQNNGV. The CDR3 DNA reads as TGTGCCAGCAGCTCTCCCAGGGGCGGGGAGACCCAGTACTTC. It yields the protein CASSSPRGGETQYF.

This clone was observed a handful of times. The chain links TRBV5-1 to TRBJ2-2, with D hard to call. This CDR3 spans 16 amino acids. V lost 4 bases to trimming and J lost 0 bases, with 13 bases between them. In germline, CDR1 is SGHRS, CDR2 YFSETQ. This chain's CDR3 is CASSTTPNANTGELFF. The CDR3 region has the DNA TGCGCCAGCAGCACGACACCTAACGCGAACACCGGGGAGCTGTTTTTT. Using reference TRBV5-1 and TRBJ2-2 for the parts outside the CDR3, the full variable domain is KAGVTQTPRYLIKTRGQQVTLSCSPISGHRSVSWYQQTPGQGLQFLFEYFSETQRNKGNFPGRFSGRQFSNSRSEMNVSTLELGDSALYLCASSTTPNANTGELFFGEGSRLTVL.